This paragraph reports one TCR beta chain. TCRdb ran MiXCR on the 5' RACE reads and lists one entry per CDR3 protein. In the table there are roughly 220,000 distinct CDR3 sequences, about 11% of which are singletons. This sample was taken from a study of CD8 T cells in ankylosing spondylitis. The CDR3 contains 16 residues. J lost 3 bases, V lost 5 bases, and 9 bases had no gene match. Germline V gene sequence: CDR1 MNHEY, CDR2 SMNVEV (reference sequence). The receptor's source is a male donor with ankylosing spondylitis or in good health (not recorded which). Sequenced input: blood, either unsorted or a sorted T cell fraction (not recorded which). The V call is TRBV27, the J call TRBJ2-1; TRBD2 matches 8 bases. The CDR3 region is CASSSFGTSFYNEQFF. CDR3 bases: TGTGCCAGCAGTAGCTTCGGGACTAGTTTCTACAATGAGCAGTTCTTC.